The TCR beta chain under discussion was sequenced for a study of regulatory T cells in long-lasting Graves disease (dated by TCRdb to 2020 to 2023). Turning to the overall study: Newly diagnosed Graves' disease patients had taken antithyroid drugs for less than 3 months. The study took place in China and was registered as a clinical trial. Patients with persistent Graves' disease were compared with patients with newly diagnosed Graves' disease using TCR sequencing and RNA sequencing of peripheral blood. A total of roughly 33 samples underwent TCR sequencing: about 13 from persistent and around 20 from newly diagnosed Graves' disease patients. What the research found in general, with its limitations: The study examined only peripheral blood because the primary lesion, thyroid tissue, could not be accessed. Sequencing and analysis were limited to the TCR beta chain. Compared with newly diagnosed patients, patients with persistent Graves' disease had lower TCR Shannon entropy and fewer highly expanded clones, which suggests clonal expansion. The authors noted that the small sample size was a limitation that may lower accuracy. Persistent disease showed preferential use of TRBV28, TRBJ1-2 and TRBJ2-5, whereas newly diagnosed disease favored TRBV20-1 and TRBJ2-1. Patients with persistent disease shared more public clonotypes (approximately 2,500) than newly diagnosed patients did (more than 900).

The library was made by multiplex PCR. Sequencing took place on an Illumina HiSeq 4000. iRepertoire HTBI primers and Arm-PCR amplification of CDR3 regions were used to construct TCR beta libraries. PCR products were gel purified before sequencing. As for how the authors treated the data: Gene usage analysis of CDR3 amino acid clonotypes used the 60 to 80 TRBV and some 13 TRBJ segments found across samples. Filtered high-quality paired reads were merged into contigs using COPE and FqMerger. BLAST was used to align contigs to the IMGT TRBV, TRBD and TRBJ reference genes, and CDR3 was defined following IMGT. Any clonotype with a frequency above 0.1% was classified as a highly expanded clone. Shannon entropy was used to measure repertoire diversity, and the Gini coefficient was used to measure V-J evenness. A clonotype found in more than one individual was treated as public. TCRdb reprocessed the public reads (quality trimming at Q25 with fastp, clone calling with MiXCR) and kept in-frame beta chains. Merged by CDR3 protein, the rows form single entries marked with the most common genes and DNA. For this entry, the V and J calls and clone size follow TCRdb and not the study's own pipeline. Within this sample are roughly 350,000 distinct CDR3 sequences, with roughly a sixth of them counted one time only. The ten largest clonotypes hold roughly 29% of the sample.

In this sample, this clonotype turned up a few times. What antigen it recognizes has not been identified. There are no base qualities to consult, and no much larger clone falls within one base. Germline trimming: 4 bases from V, 5 bases from J; junction bases outside gene matches: 10. Counted from cysteine to phenylalanine, this CDR3 has 16 amino acids. Only the CDR3 portion is preserved as DNA: 48 bases, with reading frame beginning at the first base. The time point label, as the study defines it: newly diagnosed GD, antithyroid drugs for less than 3 months. For both TCR sequencing and RNA sequencing, RNA was extracted from PBMCs in TRIzol. Graves' disease was diagnosed according to American Thyroid Association guidelines. The patients came from an endocrinology department in Xi'an, China. Each patient gave about 8.1 milliliters of peripheral blood, collected in an EDTA anticoagulant tube. Ficoll Paque Plus density gradient separation was used to isolate PBMCs, and no additional T cell sorting was done. An Agilent 2100 Bioanalyzer and agarose gel were used to assess RNA quality, and a NanoDrop 2000 was used to measure RNA concentration.

This sample also appeared in a second study, on T cells in Graves' hyperthyroidism and ophthalmopathy. As the second publication notes: A patient counted as having stable Graves' hyperthyroidism if no progression to ophthalmopathy occurred over 18 months of follow-up. Hyperthyroidism patients were newly diagnosed, with disease duration under 2 months, and aged 18 to 65 years. Any patient with an uncontrolled infection, another autoimmune disease, pregnancy or lactation was excluded. Diagnoses relied on clinical symptoms, serum thyroxine and TRAb, thyroid ultrasound and orbital computed tomography. For the first round of RT-PCR on the TCR CDR3, the HTBI primer set was used together with the Qiagen OneStep RT-PCR kit. Blood samples also contained most of the expanded thyroid clonotypes (frequency above 0.001), which suggests that blood repertoires may reflect thyroid immune responses. Ophthalmopathy was separated from stable hyperthyroidism by a 13 V-J signature model, with about 88% sensitivity and roughly 81% specificity obtained in cross-validation and 80%/75% obtained in testing. In validation, the model predicted progression to ophthalmopathy a median of 6.5 months before onset, with over 60% sensitivity and nearly 75% specificity. A discovery cohort of approximately 100 patients, 43 with Graves' ophthalmopathy and under 60 with stable Graves' hyperthyroidism, was used to find distinguishing TCR V-J signatures. Whether ophthalmopathy could be predicted prospectively was tested in an independent validation cohort made up of about 20 hyperthyroidism patients plus 17 patients who later progressed to ophthalmopathy. The 100 discovery patients were divided at random into training and test sets in a 7:3 ratio. The study also compared thyroid tissue and blood T-cell repertoires from five or six Graves' hyperthyroidism patients. After sampling, hyperthyroidism patients received methimazole starting at 30 mg daily, and ophthalmopathy patients received high-dose intravenous methylprednisolone. The libraries were constructed in a second round of multiplex PCR and then size-selected and purified. The libraries were sequenced on an Illumina HiSeq2000 using paired-end 100 bp reads. SOAPnuke was used to process the raw data, with reads discarded if the reads contained adapters or uncalled bases, had a mean Phred below 15, or lacked an exact constant-primer or identifier match. COPE v1.2.5 was used to merge the high-quality paired reads, and each unique nucleotide sequence was defined as a clonotype. Clonotypes were aligned to IMGT TRBV, TRBD and TRBJ reference segments using MiTCR v1.1. Analysis was restricted to V-J combinations with a frequency above 0.0001, which covered about 99% of repertoires. A TCS score was defined as the ratio of F50 (clonal expansion) to E x V (chaos), with BLOSUM62-based TCRdist applied between CDR3 peptides within each V-J. Welch's t-statistics and random forest reduced 450 to 600 V-J features to around 14, which were used in a naive Bayes classifier (R e1071). No statistical method was used to fix the sample size in advance, and group allocation was not hidden from the investigators. TCR Vbeta CDR3 sequencing of roughly 140 peripheral blood samples (about 45 ophthalmopathy, roughly 72 hyperthyroidism and roughly 17 progressor patients) is reported in the paper.

This specimen was peripheral blood mononuclear cells (PBMCs), taken at new diagnosis, from a patient treated with antithyroid drugs. Recombination linked TRBV12-3 or TRBV12-4 to TRBJ2-5; 10 middle bases align to TRBD1. The TCR originated in a middle-aged man with Graves disease. Donor details come from another sample of the same person, matched by shared clones. The CDR3 sequence is CASSSGTGVFQETQYF. The DNA sequence is TGTGCCAGCAGTTCTGGGACAGGGGTTTTTCAGGAGACCCAGTACTTC.